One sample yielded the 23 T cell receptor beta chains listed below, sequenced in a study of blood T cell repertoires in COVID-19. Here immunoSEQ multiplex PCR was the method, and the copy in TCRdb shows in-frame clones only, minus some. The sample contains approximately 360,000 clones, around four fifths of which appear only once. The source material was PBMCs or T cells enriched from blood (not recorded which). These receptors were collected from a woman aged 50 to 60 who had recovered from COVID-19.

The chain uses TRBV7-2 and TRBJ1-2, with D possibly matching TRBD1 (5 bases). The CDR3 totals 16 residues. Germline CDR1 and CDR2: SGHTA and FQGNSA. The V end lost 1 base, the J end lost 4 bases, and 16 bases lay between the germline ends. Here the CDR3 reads CASSLDGNRRAYGYTF. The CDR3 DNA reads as TGTGCCAGCAGCTTAGACGGCAACAGGAGGGCCTATGGCTACACCTTC.

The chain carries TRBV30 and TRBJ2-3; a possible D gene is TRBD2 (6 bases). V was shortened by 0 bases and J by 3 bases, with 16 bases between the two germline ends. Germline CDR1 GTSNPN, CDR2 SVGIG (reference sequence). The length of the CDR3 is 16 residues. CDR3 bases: TGTGCCTGGAGTGTAGCGGGCGGGTGGGGAACAGATACGCAGTATTTT. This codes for CAWSVAGGWGTDTQYF.

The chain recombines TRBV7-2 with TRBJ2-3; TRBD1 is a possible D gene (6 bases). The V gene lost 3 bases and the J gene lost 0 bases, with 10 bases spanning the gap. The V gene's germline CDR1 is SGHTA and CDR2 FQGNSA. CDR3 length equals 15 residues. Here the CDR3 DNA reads TGTGCCAGCAGCTTTCGCGGACAGAGCACAGATACGCAGTATTTT. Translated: CASSFRGQSTDTQYF.

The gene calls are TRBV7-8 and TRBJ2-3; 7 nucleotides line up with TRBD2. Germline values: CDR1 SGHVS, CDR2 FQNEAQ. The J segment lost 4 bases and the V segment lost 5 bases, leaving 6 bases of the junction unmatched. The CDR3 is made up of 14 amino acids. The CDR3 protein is CASSLGGRADTQYF. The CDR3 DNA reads TGTGCCAGCAGCCTTGGCGGGAGAGCAGATACGCAGTATTTT.

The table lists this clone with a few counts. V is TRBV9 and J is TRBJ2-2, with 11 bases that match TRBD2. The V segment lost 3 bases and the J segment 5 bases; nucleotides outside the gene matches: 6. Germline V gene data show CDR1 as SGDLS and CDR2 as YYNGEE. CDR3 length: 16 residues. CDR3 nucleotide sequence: TGTGCCAGCAGCGCCCACCCTAGCGGGAGGACCGGGGAGCTGTTTTTT. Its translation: CASSAHPSGRTGELFF.

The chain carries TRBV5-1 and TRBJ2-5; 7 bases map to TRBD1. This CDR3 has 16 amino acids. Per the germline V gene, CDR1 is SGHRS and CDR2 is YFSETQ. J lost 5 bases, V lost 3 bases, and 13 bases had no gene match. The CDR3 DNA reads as TGCGCCAGCAGCTGGGGACCGGGACAGCGACGGGAGACCCAGTACTTC. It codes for CASSWGPGQRRETQYF.

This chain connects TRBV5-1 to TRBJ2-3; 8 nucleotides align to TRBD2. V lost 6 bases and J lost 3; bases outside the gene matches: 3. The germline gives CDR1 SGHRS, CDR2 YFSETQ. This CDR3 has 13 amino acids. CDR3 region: CASTSGSTDTQYF. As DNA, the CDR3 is TGCGCCAGCACGAGCGGGAGTACAGATACGCAGTATTTT.

Written as DNA, the CDR3 is TGTGCCTGGGGAGGGGGGGGAGAGACCCAGTACTTC. Protein product: CAWGGGGETQYF. The rearrangement joins TRBV30 to TRBJ2-5; a weak D match, TRBD2 (7 bases). Germline V gene lookup returns CDR1 GTSNPN and CDR2 SVGIG (reference sequence). This CDR3 contains 12 residues. V was clipped by 5 bases and J by 4 bases, with 11 bases between them. Combining the CDR3 with reference TRBV30 and TRBJ2-5 gives the whole variable domain SQTIHQWPATLVQPVGSPLSLECTVEGTSNPNLYWYRQAAGRGLQLLFYSVGIGQISSEVPQNLSASRPQDRQFILSSKKLLLSDSGFYLCAWGGGGETQYFGPGTRLLVL.

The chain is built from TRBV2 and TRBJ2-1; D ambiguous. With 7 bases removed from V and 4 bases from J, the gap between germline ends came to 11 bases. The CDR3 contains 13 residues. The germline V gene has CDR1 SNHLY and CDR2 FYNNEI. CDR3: CASTTDVYNEQFF. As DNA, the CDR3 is TGTGCCAGCACCACAGATGTGTACAATGAGCAGTTCTTC.

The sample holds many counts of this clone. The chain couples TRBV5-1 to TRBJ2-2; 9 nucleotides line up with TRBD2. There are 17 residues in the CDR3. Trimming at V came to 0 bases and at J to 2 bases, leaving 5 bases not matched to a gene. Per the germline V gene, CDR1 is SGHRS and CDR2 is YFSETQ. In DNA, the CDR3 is TGCGCCAGCAGCTTGGGTTTTAGCGGGAGTAACACCGGGGAGCTGTTTTTT. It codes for CASSLGFSGSNTGELFF.

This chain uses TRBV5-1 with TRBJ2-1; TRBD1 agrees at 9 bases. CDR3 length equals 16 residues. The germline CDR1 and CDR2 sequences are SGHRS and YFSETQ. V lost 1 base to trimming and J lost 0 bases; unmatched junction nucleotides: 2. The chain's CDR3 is CASSLTGGNSYNEQFF. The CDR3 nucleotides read TGCGCCAGCAGCTTGACAGGGGGCAACTCCTACAATGAGCAGTTCTTC.

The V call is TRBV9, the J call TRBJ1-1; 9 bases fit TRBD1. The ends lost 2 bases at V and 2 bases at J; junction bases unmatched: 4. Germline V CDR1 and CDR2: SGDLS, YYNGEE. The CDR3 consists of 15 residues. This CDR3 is CASSVSQGANTEAFF. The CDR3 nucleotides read TGTGCCAGCAGCGTTTCACAGGGGGCAAACACTGAAGCTTTCTTT.

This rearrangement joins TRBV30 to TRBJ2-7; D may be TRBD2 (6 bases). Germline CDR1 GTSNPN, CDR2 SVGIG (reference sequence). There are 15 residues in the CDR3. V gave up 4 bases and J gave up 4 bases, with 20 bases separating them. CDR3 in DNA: TGTGCCTGGACCCGAAAACCCGGAGGGACTTACGAGCAGTACTTC. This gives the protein CAWTRKPGGTYEQYF.

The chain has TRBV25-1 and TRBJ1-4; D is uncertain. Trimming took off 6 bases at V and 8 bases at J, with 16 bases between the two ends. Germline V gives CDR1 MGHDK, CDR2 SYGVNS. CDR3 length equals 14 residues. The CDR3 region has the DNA TGTGCCAGCAGAGAGGCCCGTTCCGACGAAAAACTGTTTTTT. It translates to CASREARSDEKLFF.

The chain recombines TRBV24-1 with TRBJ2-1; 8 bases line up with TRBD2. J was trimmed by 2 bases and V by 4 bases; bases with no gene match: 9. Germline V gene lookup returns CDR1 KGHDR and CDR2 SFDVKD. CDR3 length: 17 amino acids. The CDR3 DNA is TGTGCCACCAGTGAGGGCGGACTAGCTGGACCCTACAATGAGCAGTTCTTC. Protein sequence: CATSEGGLAGPYNEQFF.

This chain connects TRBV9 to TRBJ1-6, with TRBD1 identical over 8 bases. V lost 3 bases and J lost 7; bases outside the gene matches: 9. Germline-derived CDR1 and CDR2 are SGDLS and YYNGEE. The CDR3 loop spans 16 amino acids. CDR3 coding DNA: TGTGCCAGCAGCGCAGGAAGGACAGGGACGAATTCACCCCTCCACTTT. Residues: CASSAGRTGTNSPLHF.

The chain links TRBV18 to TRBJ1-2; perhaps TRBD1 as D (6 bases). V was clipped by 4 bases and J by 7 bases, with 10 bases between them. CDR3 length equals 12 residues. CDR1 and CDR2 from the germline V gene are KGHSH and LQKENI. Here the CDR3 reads CASSLRGSGYTF. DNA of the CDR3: TGTGCCAGCTCACTCAGGGGATCTGGCTACACCTTC.

The CDR3 loop is CAISEGYSGEQFF. DNA for the CDR3: TGTGCCATCAGTGAGGGGTATAGCGGAGAGCAGTTCTTC. This chain joins TRBV10-3 and TRBJ2-1, with a tentative D call TRBD2 (6 bases). V lost 2 bases to trimming and J lost 10 bases, with 12 bases between them. The CDR3 spans 13 residues. Germline V lookup: CDR1 ENHRY, CDR2 SYGVKD.

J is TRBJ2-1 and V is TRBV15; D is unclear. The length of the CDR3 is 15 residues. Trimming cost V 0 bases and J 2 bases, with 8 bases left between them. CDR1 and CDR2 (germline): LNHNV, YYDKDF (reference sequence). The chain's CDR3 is CATSRDQRAYNEQFF. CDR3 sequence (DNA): TGTGCCACCAGCAGAGATCAGCGAGCCTACAATGAGCAGTTCTTC.

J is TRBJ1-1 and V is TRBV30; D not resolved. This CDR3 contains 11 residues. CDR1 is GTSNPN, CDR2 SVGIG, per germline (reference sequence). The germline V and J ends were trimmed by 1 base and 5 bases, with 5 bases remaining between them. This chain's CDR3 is CAWSARTEAFF. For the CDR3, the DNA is TGTGCCTGGAGTGCCAGGACTGAAGCTTTCTTT. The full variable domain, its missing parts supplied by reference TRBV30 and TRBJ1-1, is SQTIHQWPATLVQPVGSPLSLECTVEGTSNPNLYWYRQAAGRGLQLLFYSVGIGQISSEVPQNLSASRPQDRQFILSSKKLLLSDSGFYLCAWSARTEAFFGQGTRLTVV.

In DNA, the CDR3 is TGTGCCGGAGAGGGGGCGAACTCCTACAATGAGCAGTTCTTC. This encodes CAGEGANSYNEQFF. The rearrangement uses TRBV30 and TRBJ2-1; the match to TRBD1 covers 7 bases. Trimming at V came to 8 bases and at J to 0 bases, leaving 7 bases not matched to a gene. This CDR3 contains 14 residues. CDR1 and CDR2 from the germline V gene are GTSNPN and SVGIG (reference sequence).

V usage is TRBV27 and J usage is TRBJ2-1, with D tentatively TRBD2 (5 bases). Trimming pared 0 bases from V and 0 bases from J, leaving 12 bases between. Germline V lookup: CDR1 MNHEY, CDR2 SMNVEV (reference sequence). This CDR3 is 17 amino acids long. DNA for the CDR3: TGTGCCAGCAGTTTATCATTAGCGTTTAGCTCCTACAATGAGCAGTTCTTC. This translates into CASSLSLAFSSYNEQFF.

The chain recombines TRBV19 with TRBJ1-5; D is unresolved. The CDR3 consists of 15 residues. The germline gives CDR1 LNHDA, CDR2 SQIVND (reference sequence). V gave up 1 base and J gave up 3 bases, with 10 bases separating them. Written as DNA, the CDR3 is TGTGCCAGTAGTATAGGAGGGCAGACCAATCAGCCCCAGCATTTT. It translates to CASSIGGQTNQPQHF. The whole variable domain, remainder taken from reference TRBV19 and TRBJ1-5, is DGGITQSPKYLFRKEGQNVTLSCEQNLNHDAMYWYRQDPGQGLRLIYYSQIVNDFQKGDIAEGYSVSREKKESFPLTVTSAQKNPTAFYLCASSIGGQTNQPQHFGDGTRLSIL.